These 27 T cell receptor beta chains were all obtained from the same sample, sequenced in a study of blood T cell repertoires in COVID-19. Generated by immunoSEQ multiplex PCR, the TCRdb table keeps only in-frame clones and is missing some. This table holds about 120,000 clones, 75% to 85% found once. Material for sequencing was peripheral blood. The receptors shown here come from a human donor in a cohort sampled during active COVID-19.

The J gene is TRBJ1-5, the V gene TRBV5-6, with 7 bases that match TRBD1. The CDR3 contains 14 residues. Germline CDR1 SGHDT, CDR2 YYEEEE. V trimming: 1 base; J trimming: 6 bases; junction bases outside the gene matches: 4. Here the CDR3 DNA reads TGTGCCAGCAGCTTGCGACAGGGAACTCAGCCCCAGCATTTT. Translation gives CASSLRQGTQPQHF.

This chain joins TRBV5-1 and TRBJ2-7; 11 nucleotides match TRBD1. V shed 3 bases and J 6 bases; nucleotides not matched to a gene: 5. Germline V gene sequence: CDR1 SGHRS, CDR2 YFSETQ. CDR3 length equals 14 residues. The CDR3 nucleotides are TGCGCCAGCAGCTCCGGGACAGGGGGTGCCGAGCAGTACTTC. This codes for CASSSGTGGAEQYF.

This chain links TRBV2 with TRBJ2-2; D not certain. Germline CDR1 SNHLY, CDR2 FYNNEI. The germline V and J ends were trimmed by 7 bases and 4 bases, with 19 bases remaining between them. The CDR3 is 16 amino acids. This CDR3 is CASTEGIAFGTGELFF. As DNA, the CDR3 is TGTGCCAGCACCGAAGGAATAGCCTTCGGCACCGGGGAGCTGTTTTTT.

The V gene is TRBV12-3 or TRBV12-4, the J gene TRBJ1-2; D is uncertain. Trimming took 3 bases from V and 2 from J, leaving 7 bases between them. The CDR3 spans 13 residues. The CDR3 DNA follows: TGTGCCAGCAGTTTCAGGCAAAACTATGGCTACACCTTC. Translation gives CASSFRQNYGYTF.

V and J are TRBV6-5 and TRBJ1-1, with a possible D match to TRBD1 (5 bases). The length of the CDR3 is 15 residues. Germline V CDR1 and CDR2: MNHEY, SVGAGI. Trimming shortened V by 7 bases and J by 4 bases, and 19 bases separated the two germline ends. CDR3 sequence (DNA): TGTGCCAGCACTTATAGTCGGGGGACGAGCACTGAAGCTTTCTTT. Its translation: CASTYSRGTSTEAFF.

The rearrangement uses TRBV20-1 and TRBJ2-7, with D tentatively TRBD2 (5 bases). Germline V gene sequence: CDR1 DFQATT, CDR2 SNEGSKA (reference sequence). This CDR3 contains 11 residues. The CDR3 is CSPSGSYEQYF. CDR3 coding DNA: TGCAGCCCATCGGGGAGTTACGAGCAGTACTTC.

The rearrangement links TRBV28 to TRBJ1-6, with 7 bases fitting TRBD1. CDR1 is MDHEN and CDR2 is SYDVKM in the germline V gene. J was trimmed by 8 bases and V by 8 bases; bases with no gene match: 9. CDR3 size: 14 residues. The chain's CDR3 is CASRQTGDHSPLHF. DNA of the CDR3: TGTGCCAGCCGTCAAACAGGGGATCATTCACCCCTCCACTTT.

The chain has TRBV6-5 and TRBJ2-1; D not resolved. This CDR3 is built from 13 residues. Trimming stripped 0 bases from V and 8 bases from J, with 8 bases between. The germline V gene encodes CDR1 MNHEY and CDR2 SVGAGI. The CDR3 sequence is CASSYSARYEQFF. In DNA form, the CDR3 reads TGTGCCAGCAGTTACTCGGCCCGCTATGAGCAGTTCTTC.

The V and J genes are TRBV19 and TRBJ2-7; possibly TRBD1 for D (6 bases). The length of the CDR3 is 14 residues. Trimming took off 4 bases at V and 3 bases at J, with 13 bases between the two ends. Looked up from germline, CDR1 is LNHDA and CDR2 is SQIVND (reference sequence). In DNA, the CDR3 is TGTGCCAGTAGTAACTACAGGGCTAACTACGAGCAGTACTTC. Translation: CASSNYRANYEQYF.

J is TRBJ1-1 and V is TRBV18; possibly TRBD1 for D (5 bases). The CDR3 loop spans 14 amino acids. Trimming removed 6 bases at V and 4 bases at J, with 15 bases between. In germline, CDR1 is KGHSH, CDR2 LQKENI. The DNA of the CDR3 is TGTGCCAGCTCGCGGGACCCCTTGGGCACTGAAGCTTTCTTT. Encoded protein: CASSRDPLGTEAFF.

V and J are TRBV28 and TRBJ2-3, with D hard to call. The CDR3 extends over 13 amino acids. Germline CDR1 reads MDHEN; CDR2 reads SYDVKM. V lost 7 bases and J lost 1, with 9 bases in between. In DNA, the CDR3 is TGTGCCAGCAAAACGGCGGGCACAGATACGCAGTATTTT. Amino acid sequence: CASKTAGTDTQYF.

The chain employs TRBV11-2 and TRBJ2-7, with TRBD2 matching 13 bases. V lost 3 bases and J lost 2; bases outside the gene matches: 1. CDR1 and CDR2 from the germline V gene are SGHAT and FQNNGV. The CDR3 totals 15 residues. CDR3 sequence: CASSLGLAGPYEQYF. CDR3 nucleotides: TGTGCCAGCAGCTTGGGACTAGCGGGGCCCTACGAGCAGTACTTC. Looking up the rest from reference TRBV11-2 and TRBJ2-7 gives the full variable domain: EAGVAQSPRYKIIEKRQSVAFWCNPISGHATLYWYQQILGQGPKLLIQFQNNGVVDDSQLPKDRFSAERLKGVDSTLKIQPAKLEDSAVYLCASSLGLAGPYEQYFGPGTRLTVT.

This clone has more than one count but fewer than ten. J is TRBJ2-1 and V is TRBV30; D unclear. The germline V gene has CDR1 GTSNPN and CDR2 SVGIG (reference sequence). V lost 3 bases and J lost 10, with 13 bases in between. CDR3 length: 12 amino acids. The DNA of the CDR3 is TGTGCCTGGAGCCTCAACATGGTAGAGCAGTTCTTC. Translated: CAWSLNMVEQFF.

This clone has a handful of counts. CDR3 sequence reads: CASSSDRGSPLHF. In DNA form, the CDR3 reads TGTGCCAGCAGCTCCGACAGGGGATCACCCCTCCACTTT. The V gene is TRBV7-3, the J gene TRBJ1-6, with 8 positions matching TRBD1. This CDR3 is built from 13 residues. Germline V gene sequence: CDR1 SGHTA, CDR2 FQGTGA. J lost 10 bases, V lost 4 bases, and 3 bases had no gene match.

The genes are TRBV28 and TRBJ2-7, with 10 bases aligning to TRBD2. This CDR3 is 16 amino acids long. The V segment lost 2 bases and the J segment 7 bases; nucleotides outside the gene matches: 11. Germline-derived CDR1 and CDR2 are MDHEN and SYDVKM. The CDR3 protein is CASSLDRAGGPREQYF. The CDR3 coding sequence is TGTGCCAGCAGTTTAGATCGAGCGGGAGGGCCGAGGGAGCAGTACTTC. The full variable domain, completed using reference TRBV28 and TRBJ2-7, is DVKVTQSSRYLVKRTGEKVFLECVQDMDHENMFWYRQDPGLGLRLIYFSYDVKMKEKGDIPEGYSVSREKKERFSLILESASTNQTSMYLCASSLDRAGGPREQYFGPGTRLTVT.

The DNA for the CDR3 is TGTGCCAGCAGCTTAGGGCCGGGACAGGGGGCGATCGGTCAGCCCCAGCATTTT. It codes for CASSLGPGQGAIGQPQHF. The chain combines TRBV7-2 with TRBJ1-5; 12 nucleotides match TRBD1. Germline CDR1 is SGHTA and CDR2 is FQGNSA. CDR3 length equals 18 residues. Germline trimming cut 1 base from V and 6 bases from J; bases unmatched to any gene: 10.

V and J are TRBV9 and TRBJ1-3, with 11 bases lining up with TRBD1. CDR3 size: 18 residues. After removal of 4 bases from V and 1 base from J, the junction contained 10 bases not matched to a gene. Looked up from germline, CDR1 is SGDLS and CDR2 is YYNGEE. The CDR3: CASSLSTGTGGSGNTIYF. CDR3 in DNA: TGTGCCAGCAGCCTATCAACCGGGACAGGGGGTTCTGGAAACACCATATATTTT.

This clone was observed at least ten times. The genes are TRBV6-4 and TRBJ2-3, with 7 bases that match TRBD1. Germline V gives CDR1 MRHNA, CDR2 SNTAGT. The CDR3 runs to 15 residues. Trimming at V came to 2 bases and at J to 1 base, leaving 3 bases not matched to a gene. The CDR3 DNA reads as TGTGCCAGCAGTGACAACAGGGGAGGCACAGATACGCAGTATTTT. This translates into CASSDNRGGTDTQYF.

The V and J genes are TRBV12-3 or TRBV12-4 and TRBJ2-7; tentative D call: TRBD1 (5 bases). The CDR3 totals 13 residues. V dropped 3 bases and J dropped 3 bases, with 9 bases sitting between them. The CDR3 sequence is CASSLIGDYEQYF. CDR3 coding DNA: TGTGCCAGCAGTTTGATAGGGGACTACGAGCAGTACTTC.

This rearrangement joins TRBV4-3 to TRBJ2-1; TRBD1 might be the D (6 bases). The V gene lost 0 bases and the J gene lost 5 bases, with 14 bases spanning the gap. The CDR3 consists of 16 residues. Germline V gene data show CDR1 as LGHNA and CDR2 as YSLEER. The CDR3 region is CASSQDAGARNNEQFF. The CDR3 coding sequence is TGCGCCAGCAGCCAAGATGCAGGGGCGAGGAACAATGAGCAGTTCTTC.

The rearrangement joins TRBV11-2 to TRBJ1-1; TRBD1 aligns across 7 bases. Unmatched junction bases numbered 18, after V lost 7 bases and J lost 4 bases. CDR1 is SGHAT, CDR2 FQNNGV, per germline. This CDR3 contains 17 residues. In nucleotides, the CDR3 is TGTGCCAGCAAGGGGGCGGGGGGCCACTTAGTTGGCACTGAAGCTTTCTTT. Translation gives CASKGAGGHLVGTEAFF.

This chain uses TRBV9 with TRBJ2-1; 7 bases are a match to TRBD1. V was clipped by 3 bases and J by 2 bases; unmatched bases: 5. The CDR3 consists of 15 residues. The germline CDR1 and CDR2 sequences are SGDLS and YYNGEE. CDR3 protein: CASSDTGDAYNEQFF. The CDR3 DNA reads TGTGCCAGCAGCGATACAGGGGACGCCTACAATGAGCAGTTCTTC. The complete variable domain, with remaining parts taken from reference TRBV9 and TRBJ2-1, reads DSGVTQTPKHLITATGQRVTLRCSPRSGDLSVYWYQQSLDQGLQFLIQYYNGEERAKGNILERFSAQQFPDLHSELNLSSLELGDSALYFCASSDTGDAYNEQFFGPGTRLTVL.

This chain uses TRBV28 with TRBJ1-1; D uncertain. This CDR3 has 13 amino acids. From germline, CDR1 is MDHEN and CDR2 SYDVKM. Trimming removed 1 base from V and 4 bases from J, with 7 bases in between. The CDR3 DNA reads TGTGCCAGCAGTTTATCTTCGTTCACTGAAGCTTTCTTT. Protein: CASSLSSFTEAFF.

Here the CDR3 DNA reads TGTGCCAGCAGCCGGACAGATACGCAGTATTTT. Protein product: CASSRTDTQYF. The gene calls are TRBV5-6 and TRBJ2-3; D remains ambiguous. The germline gives CDR1 SGHDT, CDR2 YYEEEE. The CDR3 is made up of 11 amino acids. Trimming stripped 4 bases from V and 3 bases from J, with 3 bases between.

The V gene is TRBV14, the J gene TRBJ1-2; tentatively, D is TRBD1 (6 bases). This CDR3 region has 16 residues. Germline lookup yields CDR1 SGHDN and CDR2 FVKESK. V was clipped by 2 bases and J by 3 bases, with 16 bases between them. The CDR3 DNA reads as TGTGCCAGCAGCCAATTTCCGAAGGGGGGGGACTATGGCTACACCTTC. Its protein product is CASSQFPKGGDYGYTF.

This clone was seen a handful of times. V usage is TRBV9 and J usage is TRBJ2-6; 8 nucleotides match TRBD2. This CDR3 spans 18 amino acids. The germline gives CDR1 SGDLS, CDR2 YYNGEE. Trimming at V came to 4 bases and at J to 0 bases, leaving 9 bases not matched to a gene. CDR3: CASSPVAGLGSGANVLTF. CDR3 in DNA: TGTGCCAGCAGCCCAGTAGCGGGACTAGGCTCTGGGGCCAACGTCCTGACTTTC.

This clone has just a few counts. The V gene is TRBV5-6, the J gene TRBJ1-2, with 12 bases fitting TRBD1. Trimming removed 4 bases from V and 6 bases from J; junction bases left unmatched: 4. The germline gives CDR1 SGHDT, CDR2 YYEEEE. The CDR3 has 14 residues. CDR3 sequence: CASSRDRGLDGYTF. Here the CDR3 DNA reads TGTGCCAGCAGCCGGGACAGGGGGCTGGATGGCTACACCTTC.